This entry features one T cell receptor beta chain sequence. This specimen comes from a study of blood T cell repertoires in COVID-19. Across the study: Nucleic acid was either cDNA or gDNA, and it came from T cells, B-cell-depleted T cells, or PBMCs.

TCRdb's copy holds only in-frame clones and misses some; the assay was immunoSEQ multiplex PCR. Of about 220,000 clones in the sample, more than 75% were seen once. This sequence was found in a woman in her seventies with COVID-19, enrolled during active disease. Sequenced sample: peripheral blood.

The CDR3 is CASSSQTGGNYNSPLHF. The CDR3 coding sequence is TGTGCCAGCAGCTCGCAGACGGGGGGCAACTATAATTCACCCCTCCACTTT. This rearrangement joins TRBV7-8 to TRBJ1-6; maybe TRBD1 (6 bases). V dropped 4 bases and J dropped 3 bases, with 16 bases sitting between them. The CDR3 spans 17 residues. Per germline, CDR1 SGHVS and CDR2 FQNEAQ.